This T cell receptor beta chain was found in a study of blood T cell repertoires in COVID-19. Losses at the gene ends were 4 bases for V and 0 bases for J; bases not matched to a gene: 11. In germline, CDR1 is SGHTA, CDR2 FQGNSA. CDR3 length: 18 amino acids. Some clones are missing from TCRdb's copy, which holds only in-frame ones; the method was immunoSEQ multiplex PCR. The sample holds some 150,000 clones, 70% to 90% seen once. The sample was peripheral blood. The rearrangement uses TRBV7-2 and TRBJ2-2; TRBD1 aligns across 7 bases. The source of this sequence is a human donor with acute or convalescent COVID-19. The donor label of this sample is uncertain. CDR3 coding DNA: TGTGCCAGCAGCTGGCCCGAGGGGGCGGCCTCGAACACCGGGGAGCTGTTTTTT. It yields the protein CASSWPEGAASNTGELFF.